This T cell receptor (beta chain) was documented in a study of cytomegalovirus exposure and HLA in healthy donors. The CDR3 spans 15 residues. Unmatched junction bases numbered 5, after V lost 2 bases and J lost 6 bases. Per germline, CDR1 MNHEY and CDR2 SMNVEV (reference sequence). PCR used 60 Vbeta primers and 13 Jbeta primers. Sequencing was performed with immunoSEQ multiplex PCR; in TCRdb, only in-frame clones are kept and a portion is missing. Here the sample spans 95,000 to 150,000 clones, 66% being singletons. This clonotype originated in a young man in good health and CMV-seronegative. This chain uses TRBV27 with TRBJ2-7; 12 bases are shared with TRBD2. Sequencing was performed on PBMCs. The DNA of the CDR3 is TGTGCCAGCAGTTTAGACCCACTAGCGGGAGGCGAGCAGTACTTC. This sequence encodes CASSLDPLAGGEQYF.